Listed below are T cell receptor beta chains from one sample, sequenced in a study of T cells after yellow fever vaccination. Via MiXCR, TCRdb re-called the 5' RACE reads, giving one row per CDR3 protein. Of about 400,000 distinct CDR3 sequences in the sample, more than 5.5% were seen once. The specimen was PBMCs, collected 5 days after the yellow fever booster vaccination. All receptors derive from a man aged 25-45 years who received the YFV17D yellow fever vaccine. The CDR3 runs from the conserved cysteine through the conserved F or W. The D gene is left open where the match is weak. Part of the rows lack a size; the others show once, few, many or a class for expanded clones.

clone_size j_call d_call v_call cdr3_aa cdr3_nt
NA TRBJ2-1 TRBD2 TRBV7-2 CASSRRTSGSNEQFF TGTGCCAGCAGCCGCCGGACTAGCGGGAGCAATGAGCAGTTCTTC
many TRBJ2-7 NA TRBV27 CASSSLPPGVEEQYF TGTGCCAGCAGTTCCCTCCCCCCGGGGGTGGAAGAGCAGTACTTC
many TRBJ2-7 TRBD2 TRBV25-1 CASTAGASYEQYF TGTGCCAGTACAGCGGGGGCATCCTACGAGCAGTACTTC
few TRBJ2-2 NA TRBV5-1 CASRLVGLNTGELFF TGCGCCAGCCGTTTGGTAGGACTGAACACCGGGGAGCTGTTTTTT
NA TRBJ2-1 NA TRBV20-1 CSARVAVGLTEQFF TGCAGTGCTAGAGTAGCGGTAGGGCTCACTGAGCAGTTCTTC
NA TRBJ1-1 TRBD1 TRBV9 CASSALDRGITEAFF TGTGCCAGCAGCGCCCTCGACAGGGGGATCACTGAAGCTTTCTTT
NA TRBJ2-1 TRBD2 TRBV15 CATSTGLAGGIEQFF TGTGCCACCAGCACCGGACTAGCGGGAGGGATTGAGCAGTTCTTC
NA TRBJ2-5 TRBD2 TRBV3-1 CASSQEVTSGKETQYF TGTGCCAGCAGCCAAGAGGTTACTAGCGGGAAAGAGACCCAGTACTTC
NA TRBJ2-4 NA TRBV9 CASSDPLAKNIQYF TGTGCCAGCAGCGACCCATTAGCCAAAAACATTCAGTACTTC
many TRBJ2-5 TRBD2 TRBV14 CASSQAPPGLAGSLQETQYF TGTGCCAGCAGCCAAGCCCCCCCGGGACTAGCGGGAAGTCTACAAGAGACCCAGTACTTC
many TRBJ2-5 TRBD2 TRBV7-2 CASSFLSGRGTQYF TGTGCCAGCAGCTTCCTTAGCGGGAGGGGGACCCAGTACTTC
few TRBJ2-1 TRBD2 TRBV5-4 CASSLAGTNNNEQFF TGTGCCAGCAGCTTGGCCGGGACTAACAACAATGAGCAGTTCTTC
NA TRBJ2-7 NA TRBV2 CASSEGDLLYEQYF TGTGCCAGCAGTGAGGGGGACCTCCTCTACGAGCAGTACTTC
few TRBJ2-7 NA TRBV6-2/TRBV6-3 CASLREGVTYEQYF TGTGCCAGCCTCCGTGAGGGAGTTACCTACGAGCAGTACTTC
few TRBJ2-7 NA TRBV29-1 CSVEVFYEQYF TGCAGCGTTGAGGTTTTCTACGAGCAGTACTTC
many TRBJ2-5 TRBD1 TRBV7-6 CASSLVARDRGLQETQYF TGTGCCAGCAGCTTAGTAGCAAGGGACAGGGGGTTACAAGAGACCCAGTACTTC
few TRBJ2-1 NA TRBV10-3 CAISTFGTSNNEQFF TGTGCCATCAGTACGTTTGGTACTAGCAACAATGAGCAGTTCTTC
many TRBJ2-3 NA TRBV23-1 CASSQGPTCSSGTDTQYF TGCGCCAGCAGTCAAGGTCCCACCTGTTCTAGCGGCACAGATACGCAGTATTTT
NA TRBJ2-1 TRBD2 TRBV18 CASSPLAELNVEQFF TGTGCCAGCTCACCCCTAGCGGAGCTTAATGTTGAGCAGTTCTTC
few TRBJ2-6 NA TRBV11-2 CASSLGGALRSGANVLTF TGTGCCAGCAGCTTAGGCGGGGCCCTTAGAAGTGGGGCCAACGTCCTGACTTTC
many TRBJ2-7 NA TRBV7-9 CASSLAGGPTYEQYF TGTGCCAGCAGCTTAGCGGGAGGACCCACCTACGAGCAGTACTTC
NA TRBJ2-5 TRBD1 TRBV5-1 CASTIVDRRLQETQYF TGCGCCAGCACCATCGTGGACAGGAGGCTGCAAGAGACCCAGTACTTC
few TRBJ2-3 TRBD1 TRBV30 CAWSKGQSTDTQYF TGTGCCTGGAGTAAGGGACAGTCCACAGATACGCAGTATTTT
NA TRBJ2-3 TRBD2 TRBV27 CASAGLAGTDTQYF TGTGCCAGCGCCGGACTAGCGGGTACAGATACGCAGTATTTT
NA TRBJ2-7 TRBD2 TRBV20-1 CSARGTSETYEQYF TGCAGTGCTAGAGGGACTAGCGAGACCTACGAGCAGTACTTC
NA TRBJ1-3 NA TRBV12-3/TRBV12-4 CASSSTGTTIYF TGTGCCAGCAGCTCGACGGGCACCACCATATATTTT
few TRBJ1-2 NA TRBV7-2 CASSLAPGGANYGYTF TGTGCCAGCAGCTTAGCGCCCGGGGGGGCTAACTATGGCTACACCTTC
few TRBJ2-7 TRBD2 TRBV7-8 CASSFPLAGHHEQYF TGTGCCAGCAGTTTTCCTCTAGCGGGACACCACGAGCAGTACTTC
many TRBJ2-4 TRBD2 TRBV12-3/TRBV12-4 CASRFTSGRGNIQYF TGTGCCAGCAGATTCACTAGCGGGAGGGGAAACATTCAGTACTTC
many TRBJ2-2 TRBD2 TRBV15 CATSSPSGMEINGELFF TGTGCCACCAGCAGCCCTAGCGGCATGGAGATTAACGGGGAGCTGTTTTTT
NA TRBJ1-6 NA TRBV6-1 CASIDTGSYNSPLHF TGTGCCAGCATTGACACTGGCTCCTATAATTCACCCCTCCACTTT
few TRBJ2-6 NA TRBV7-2 CASSYRTAGANVLTF TGTGCCAGCAGCTACCGGACCGCTGGGGCCAACGTCCTGACTTTC
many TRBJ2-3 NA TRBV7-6 CASSLGVRGLSTDTQYF TGTGCCAGCAGCTTAGGCGTTAGGGGTCTAAGCACAGATACGCAGTATTTT
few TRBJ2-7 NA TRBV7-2 CASSLFPGSSYEQYF TGTGCCAGCAGCTTATTTCCAGGTTCGTCCTACGAGCAGTACTTC
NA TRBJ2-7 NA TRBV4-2 CASSRTRESSYEQYF TGTGCCAGCAGCCGTACGAGGGAGTCATCCTACGAGCAGTACTTC
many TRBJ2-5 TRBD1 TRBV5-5 CASRRTGVYGLEETQYF TGTGCCAGCAGACGGACAGGGGTTTATGGGTTGGAAGAGACCCAGTACTTC
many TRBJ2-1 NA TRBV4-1 CASSPRQDYNEQFF TGCGCCAGCAGCCCCCGACAGGATTACAATGAGCAGTTCTTC
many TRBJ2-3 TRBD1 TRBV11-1 CASSPSGIRDRGNPDTQYF TGTGCCAGCAGCCCCAGCGGGATCCGGGACAGGGGGAATCCAGATACGCAGTATTTT